The 28 T cell receptor beta chains below were found in one sample sequenced in a study of blood T cells in healthy people across ages. Together with a sample-barcoded 5' primer, a J-beta primer mix was included in a second PCR lasting roughly 6 to 12 cycles. MiXCR was run by TCRdb on the 5' RACE reads, yielding one entry per CDR3 protein. The sample shows fewer than 750,000 distinct CDR3 sequences, 45% to 60% of them seen only once. The sample was blood. All receptors derive from a woman older than 75 in good health.

Comments on this clonotype: A much larger clone differs by one base, so this may be a read error. The V and J genes are TRBV5-1 and TRBJ2-7; D is ambiguous. The J call may be in error: the DNA end matches TRBJ2-5 better. The CDR3 is made up of 15 amino acids. Germline V gene sequence: CDR1 SGHRS, CDR2 YFSETQ. CDR3 region: CASSWGSDREETQYF. The CDR3 nucleotides read TGCGCCAGCAGCTGGGGATCGGACCGGGAAGAGACCCAGTACTTC.

The CDR3 DNA follows: TGTGCCAGTAGTCCACAGGGACAGAACACTGAAGCTTTCTTT. It translates to CASSPQGQNTEAFF. This chain uses TRBV9 with TRBJ1-1; D possibly corresponds to TRBD1 (6 bases). V was shortened by 8 bases and J by 1 base, with 15 bases between the two germline ends. Per germline, CDR1 SGDLS and CDR2 YYNGEE. This CDR3 has 14 amino acids.

The chain couples TRBV3-1 to TRBJ2-7; possible D gene TRBD1, 5 bases. Germline V CDR1 and CDR2: LGHDT, YNNKEL (reference sequence). V lost 0 bases, J lost 0 bases, and 15 bases lay in between. There are 17 residues in the CDR3. CDR3 nucleotide sequence: TGTGCCAGCAGCCAAGAGGGGCAAGGGGCCACCTCCTACGAGCAGTACTTC. This translates into CASSQEGQGATSYEQYF.

This clonotype has a count of ten or more. The chain uses TRBV2 and TRBJ2-3; TRBD2 aligns across 7 bases. V trimming: 6 bases; J trimming: 1 base; junction bases outside the gene matches: 4. Per germline, CDR1 SNHLY and CDR2 FYNNEI. The CDR3 runs to 14 residues. This CDR3 reads CASRSGIGTDTQYF. DNA of the CDR3: TGTGCCAGCAGGAGCGGGATCGGCACAGATACGCAGTATTTT.

The rearrangement uses TRBV4-1 and TRBJ2-2; tentative D call: TRBD1 (6 bases). V lost 4 bases, J lost 2 bases, and 14 bases lay in between. Germline V gene lookup returns CDR1 MGHRA and CDR2 YSYEKL. CDR3 length: 16 amino acids. Here the CDR3 reads CASSPSGRGNTGELFF. CDR3 DNA sequence: TGCGCCAGCAGCCCCTCTGGCAGGGGCAACACCGGGGAGCTGTTTTTT.

V gene TRBV20-1 combines with J gene TRBJ2-2; no reliable D call. Per the germline V gene, CDR1 is DFQATT and CDR2 is SNEGSKA (reference sequence). This CDR3 is 12 amino acids long. V was clipped by 6 bases and J by 4 bases, with 9 bases between them. CDR3 region: CSATKGTGELFF. The CDR3, as DNA: TGCAGTGCCACCAAGGGCACCGGGGAGCTGTTTTTT.

The gene calls are TRBV20-1 and TRBJ2-3; 12 bases fit TRBD1. The germline V gene has CDR1 DFQATT and CDR2 SNEGSKA (reference sequence). J was trimmed by 4 bases and V by 4 bases; bases with no gene match: 3. This CDR3 contains 14 residues. The CDR3 nucleotides are TGCAGTGCTACCGGGACAGGGGGCGCAGATACGCAGTATTTT. It is translated as CSATGTGGADTQYF.

At least ten counts were recorded for this clonotype. The chain carries TRBV29-1 and TRBJ2-1; 14 positions agree with TRBD2. The V segment lost 6 bases and the J segment 8 bases; nucleotides outside the gene matches: 9. CDR1 is SQVTM and CDR2 is ANQGSEA in the germline V gene. The CDR3 is 15 amino acids. CDR3 nucleotides: TGCAGCGTCGAGGGACTAGCGGGAGTAGTGGATGAGCAGTTCTTC. It encodes CSVEGLAGVVDEQFF.

This clonotype occurred once. J is TRBJ2-7 and V is TRBV6-2 or TRBV6-3, with D hard to call. Germline V lookup: CDR1 MNHEY, CDR2 SVGEGT. This CDR3 has 13 residues. Trimming shortened V by 8 bases and J by 0 bases, and 11 bases separated the two germline ends. The CDR3: CASGDRPSYEQYF. In nucleotides, the CDR3 is TGTGCCAGCGGTGACCGGCCCTCCTACGAGCAGTACTTC.

This clonotype occurred once. This chain uses TRBV20-1 with TRBJ2-3; a possible D gene is TRBD2 (6 bases). The germline CDR1 and CDR2 sequences are DFQATT and SNEGSKA (reference sequence). There are 10 residues in the CDR3. The V and J ends lost 6 bases and 10 bases respectively, with 11 bases between them. The CDR3 sequence: CSARTTAQYF. In DNA, the CDR3 is TGCAGTGCCCGGACTACGGCGCAGTATTTT.

This clonotype was seen only once. V gene TRBV20-1 combines with J gene TRBJ2-5, with a possible D match to TRBD2 (6 bases). Germline V lookup: CDR1 DFQATT, CDR2 SNEGSKA (reference sequence). This CDR3 spans 14 amino acids. Trimming removed 6 bases from V and 2 bases from J, with 16 bases in between. CDR3 DNA: TGCAGTGCCCGAGCCCTGGAGGGACAAGAGACCCAGTACTTC. This sequence encodes CSARALEGQETQYF.

The chain recombines TRBV4-1 with TRBJ2-2; D ambiguous. Looked up from germline, CDR1 is MGHRA and CDR2 is YSYEKL. This CDR3 is built from 13 residues. The V gene lost 2 bases and the J gene lost 5 bases, with 6 bases spanning the gap. CDR3 sequence: CASSQRATGELFF. CDR3 coding DNA: TGCGCCAGCAGCCAACGGGCAACCGGGGAGCTGTTTTTT.

The chain employs TRBV5-1 and TRBJ2-3; D remains unclear. The CDR3 totals 15 residues. With 2 bases removed from V and 6 bases from J, the gap between germline ends came to 16 bases. Germline V gene lookup returns CDR1 SGHRS and CDR2 YFSETQ. The CDR3 bases are TGCGCCAGCAGCTTCGGGCAGACCGATCGGGATACGCAGTATTTT. Amino acid sequence: CASSFGQTDRDTQYF.

This clonotype has only a few counts. This rearrangement joins TRBV29-1 to TRBJ2-7; D might be TRBD1 (6 bases). V dropped 2 bases and J dropped 5 bases, with 10 bases sitting between them. CDR1 SQVTM and CDR2 ANQGSEA come from the germline V gene. There are 12 residues in the CDR3. Here the CDR3 reads CSVERGTHEQYF. The CDR3 DNA sequence: TGCAGCGTTGAAAGGGGGACCCACGAGCAGTACTTC.

Ten or more counts support this clonotype. This rearrangement joins TRBV9 to TRBJ2-3; no definite D call. Trimming shortened V by 0 bases and J by 0 bases, and 11 bases separated the two germline ends. The germline V gene has CDR1 SGDLS and CDR2 YYNGEE. The CDR3 sequence is 16 residues long. The CDR3 DNA reads as TGTGCCAGCAGCGTAGGACGAGGCTCTAGCACAGATACGCAGTATTTT. Translated: CASSVGRGSSTDTQYF.

This clonotype was seen a handful of times. The J gene is TRBJ2-1, the V gene TRBV6-6; possible D gene TRBD2, 6 bases. Germline V CDR1 and CDR2: MNHNY, SVGAGI (reference sequence). V was cut by 2 bases and J by 1 base, with 9 bases left in between. The CDR3 spans 15 residues. The CDR3 is CASSYGAGSYNEQFF. CDR3 DNA: TGTGCCAGCAGTTACGGGGCGGGATCCTACAATGAGCAGTTCTTC.

The chain carries TRBV20-1 and TRBJ2-4, with D perhaps matching TRBD1 (6 bases). Germline assignment: CDR1 DFQATT and CDR2 SNEGSKA (reference sequence). The CDR3 runs to 11 residues. V lost 5 bases to trimming and J lost 13 bases, with 15 bases between them. This CDR3 reads CSAPGVNEQYF. The CDR3, as DNA: TGCAGTGCTCCAGGGGTCAATGAGCAGTACTTC.

Ten or more counts support this clonotype. This sequence joins TRBV6-6 and TRBJ2-5; D is perhaps TRBD1 (6 bases). The V gene lost 8 bases and the J gene lost 6 bases, with 16 bases spanning the gap. Germline CDR1 and CDR2: MNHNY and SVGAGI (reference sequence). The CDR3 consists of 13 residues. CDR3 bases: TGTGCCAGCGAGCTTGGGGGCGAACAGACCCAGTACTTC. Amino acids: CASELGGEQTQYF.

The sample holds many counts of this clonotype. The chain recombines TRBV9 with TRBJ2-3, with a possible D match to TRBD2 (5 bases). The V end lost 4 bases, the J end lost 0 bases, and 12 bases lay between the germline ends. This CDR3 comprises 15 residues. Germline values: CDR1 SGDLS, CDR2 YYNGEE. CDR3 sequence: CASSPIASSTDTQYF. DNA for the CDR3: TGTGCCAGCAGCCCCATAGCGTCGAGCACAGATACGCAGTATTTT.

This clonotype was recorded at least ten times. The rearrangement uses TRBV27 and TRBJ2-1; D gene ambiguous. Germline assignment: CDR1 MNHEY and CDR2 SMNVEV (reference sequence). V lost 2 bases and J lost 0, with 8 bases in between. This CDR3 is built from 15 residues. The CDR3 DNA sequence: TGTGCCAGCAGTTTAGCGTATAGCTCCTACAATGAGCAGTTCTTC. It translates to CASSLAYSSYNEQFF.

This clonotype was seen a single time. The CDR3 here is CASSLLLLAGGNEQFF. CDR3 nucleotides: TGCGCCAGCAGCTTGTTACTACTAGCGGGGGGGAATGAGCAGTTCTTC. This chain links TRBV5-1 with TRBJ2-1; 13 bases are a match to TRBD2. Germline V lookup: CDR1 SGHRS, CDR2 YFSETQ. V lost 1 base, J lost 7 bases, and 5 bases stayed unmatched. The CDR3 is 16 amino acids.

The chain links TRBV7-9 to TRBJ2-1, with TRBD1 matching over 7 bases. Germline values: CDR1 SEHNR, CDR2 FQNEAQ (reference sequence). The CDR3 sequence is 16 residues long. V dropped 1 base and J dropped 4; count of bases not matched to a gene: 7. CDR3 coding DNA: TGTGCCAGCAGCTTAGGGGGCAGGGGACAGTACAATGAGCAGTTCTTC. It encodes CASSLGGRGQYNEQFF.

This clonotype was found once. The rearrangement uses TRBV29-1 and TRBJ1-2; D not certain. The germline V gene encodes CDR1 SQVTM and CDR2 ANQGSEA. There are 14 residues in the CDR3. Trimming removed 6 bases from V and 1 base from J, with 15 bases in between. CDR3 DNA sequence: TGCAGCGTCGCAACAAGGGCCCTTAACTATGGCTACACCTTC. Translating gives CSVATRALNYGYTF.

The V and J genes are TRBV5-1 and TRBJ2-2; no reliable D call. CDR1 SGHRS and CDR2 YFSETQ come from the germline V gene. This CDR3 has 16 amino acids. V lost 4 bases and J 2 bases, leaving 15 bases between the germline ends. CDR3 loop: CASSRAQASNTGELFF. The CDR3, as DNA: TGCGCCAGCAGCCGGGCGCAAGCTAGTAACACCGGGGAGCTGTTTTTT.

This clonotype has ten or more counts. The chain combines TRBV7-2 with TRBJ1-4; TRBD1 might be the D (6 bases). V gave up 4 bases and J gave up 7 bases, with 13 bases separating them. Germline CDR1 and CDR2: SGHTA and FQGNSA. The CDR3 is made up of 14 amino acids. The CDR3 loop reads CASSSGQGTEKLFF. CDR3 DNA sequence: TGTGCCAGCAGCTCGGGACAAGGCACTGAAAAACTGTTTTTT.

The chain links TRBV5-1 to TRBJ2-1; TRBD2 might be the D (5 bases). This CDR3 has 17 amino acids. The V gene lost 1 base and the J gene lost 0 bases, with 14 bases spanning the gap. CDR1 is SGHRS, CDR2 YFSETQ, per germline. CDR3 sequence reads: CASSLSGSVGSYNEQFF. As DNA, the CDR3 is TGCGCCAGCAGCTTGTCGGGGTCAGTAGGCTCCTACAATGAGCAGTTCTTC.

This chain connects TRBV29-1 to TRBJ2-5; D tentatively reads TRBD1 or TRBD2 (5 bases each). The V end was cut by 7 bases, the J end by 5 bases, with 14 bases between. CDR1 is SQVTM and CDR2 is ANQGSEA in the germline V gene. The CDR3 is 12 residues long. The CDR3 DNA follows: TGCAGCGCCGGGGCAAGGAGGGAGACCCAGTACTTC. It encodes CSAGARRETQYF.

CDR3 residues: CASSPQSGVYNEQFF. The CDR3 region has the DNA TGTGCCAGCAGCCCCCAAAGCGGTGTCTACAATGAGCAGTTCTTC. This chain uses TRBV3-1 with TRBJ2-1, with D perhaps TRBD2 (5 bases). Per the germline V gene, CDR1 is LGHDT and CDR2 is YNNKEL (reference sequence). Trimming cost V 4 bases and J 3 bases, with 13 bases left between them. The CDR3 totals 15 residues.